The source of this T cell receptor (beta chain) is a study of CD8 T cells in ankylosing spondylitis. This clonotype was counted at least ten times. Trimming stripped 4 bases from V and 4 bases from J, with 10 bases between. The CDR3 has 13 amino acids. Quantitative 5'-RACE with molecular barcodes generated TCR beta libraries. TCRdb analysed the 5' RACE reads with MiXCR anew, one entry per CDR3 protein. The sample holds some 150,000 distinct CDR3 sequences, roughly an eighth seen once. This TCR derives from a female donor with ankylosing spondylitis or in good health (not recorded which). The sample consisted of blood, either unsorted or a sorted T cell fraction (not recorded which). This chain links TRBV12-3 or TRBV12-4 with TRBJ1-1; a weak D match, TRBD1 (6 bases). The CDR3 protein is CASSSQGFTEAFF. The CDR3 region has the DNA TGTGCCAGCAGTTCCCAGGGGTTCACTGAAGCTTTCTTT.